A selection of T cell receptor beta chains follows, all from one sample in a study of cytomegalovirus exposure and HLA in healthy donors. Produced via immunoSEQ multiplex PCR; TCRdb's table is partial and in-frame only. This table has 150,000 or so clones, over 80% appearing once. Material for sequencing was PBMCs. Source of these receptors: a man aged 50-59 years in good health and CMV-seropositive. The conserved cysteine and the conserved F or W are not part of the CDR3 here. A D gene is named only where the DNA matches it firmly.

V gene: TRBV30; J gene: TRBJ2-1; D gene: NA; CDR3 protein: AWAESSYNEQF
V gene: TRBV6-5; J gene: TRBJ1-2; D gene: TRBD1; CDR3 protein: ASSTPDRGNYGYT
V gene: TRBV6-5; J gene: TRBJ2-7; D gene: NA; CDR3 protein: ASSYSGSGSYEQY
V gene: TRBV5-1; J gene: TRBJ2-2; D gene: NA; CDR3 protein: ASSPPGLMNTGELF
V gene: TRBV25-1; J gene: TRBJ1-1; D gene: NA; CDR3 protein: ASTRGGNTEAF
V gene: TRBV27; J gene: TRBJ2-3; D gene: NA; CDR3 protein: ASSFGDTDTQY
V gene: TRBV28; J gene: TRBJ1-2; D gene: NA; CDR3 protein: ASSSSIGSGPLADYGYT
V gene: TRBV28; J gene: TRBJ1-6; D gene: TRBD1; CDR3 protein: ASNGGQGYSPLH
V gene: TRBV30; J gene: TRBJ1-1; D gene: TRBD1; CDR3 protein: AWDTTGGLRNTEAF
V gene: TRBV28; J gene: TRBJ2-3; D gene: NA; CDR3 protein: ASSALAFTDTQY
V gene: TRBV23-1; J gene: TRBJ1-1; D gene: NA; CDR3 protein: ASSRVRGREAF
V gene: TRBV9; J gene: TRBJ2-2; D gene: TRBD1; CDR3 protein: ASSVAWDRVNDGELF
V gene: TRBV6-1; J gene: TRBJ1-6; D gene: NA; CDR3 protein: ASIWTENSPLH
V gene: TRBV28; J gene: TRBJ2-2; D gene: TRBD1; CDR3 protein: ASTSGQTTGELF
V gene: TRBV29-1; J gene: TRBJ2-6; D gene: TRBD1; CDR3 protein: SVEARGQGVSGANVLT
V gene: TRBV7-8; J gene: TRBJ2-2; D gene: NA; CDR3 protein: ASSLILNTGELF
V gene: TRBV19; J gene: TRBJ1-3; D gene: NA; CDR3 protein: ASSTGGSGNTIY
V gene: TRBV5-1; J gene: TRBJ1-1; D gene: NA; CDR3 protein: ASSSTGTRLNTEAF
V gene: TRBV19; J gene: TRBJ1-6; D gene: NA; CDR3 protein: ASSMRESPLH
V gene: TRBV19; J gene: TRBJ1-3; D gene: NA; CDR3 protein: ASSIEGRSSGNTIY
V gene: TRBV7-2; J gene: TRBJ2-7; D gene: TRBD2; CDR3 protein: ASSSSGVSSYEQY
V gene: TRBV11-2; J gene: TRBJ2-7; D gene: NA; CDR3 protein: ASSFQDSYEQY
V gene: TRBV6-6; J gene: TRBJ1-1; D gene: TRBD1; CDR3 protein: AAAPRGRGPEAF
V gene: TRBV6-5; J gene: TRBJ2-1; D gene: NA; CDR3 protein: ASSSAGLYEQF
V gene: TRBV9; J gene: TRBJ2-7; D gene: TRBD2; CDR3 protein: ASSLGTSGGIWDEQY
V gene: TRBV15; J gene: TRBJ2-7; D gene: NA; CDR3 protein: ATSRESGGVYEQY
V gene: TRBV30; J gene: TRBJ2-7; D gene: TRBD2; CDR3 protein: AWSALAGVSEQY
V gene: TRBV9; J gene: TRBJ1-1; D gene: NA; CDR3 protein: ASSTDQAEGTEAF
V gene: TRBV5-1; J gene: TRBJ2-3; D gene: NA; CDR3 protein: ASSLEGRVTDTQY
V gene: TRBV4-3; J gene: TRBJ2-7; D gene: TRBD1; CDR3 protein: ASSQGQGSSYEQY
V gene: TRBV28; J gene: TRBJ1-2; D gene: NA; CDR3 protein: ASSLRQLAYGYT
V gene: TRBV23-1; J gene: TRBJ2-7; D gene: TRBD2; CDR3 protein: ASSQSGEGSSYEQY
V gene: TRBV7-2; J gene: TRBJ2-3; D gene: TRBD2; CDR3 protein: ASSYSSGRAADTQY
V gene: TRBV19; J gene: TRBJ2-2; D gene: TRBD2; CDR3 protein: ASSIALAGAGELF
V gene: TRBV14; J gene: TRBJ1-2; D gene: TRBD1; CDR3 protein: ASSQDKQGYGYT
V gene: TRBV9; J gene: TRBJ2-5; D gene: TRBD2; CDR3 protein: ASGETGLVWETQY
V gene: TRBV5-5; J gene: TRBJ2-5; D gene: TRBD2; CDR3 protein: ASSGARAGEGTQY
V gene: TRBV7-3; J gene: TRBJ2-3; D gene: NA; CDR3 protein: ASSRYSTDTQY
V gene: TRBV5-1; J gene: TRBJ1-6; D gene: TRBD1; CDR3 protein: ASSPRDRYNSPLH
V gene: TRBV5-6; J gene: TRBJ1-2; D gene: NA; CDR3 protein: ASSGGQYGYT
V gene: TRBV4-1; J gene: TRBJ1-4; D gene: NA; CDR3 protein: ASSRGWTEGNEKLF